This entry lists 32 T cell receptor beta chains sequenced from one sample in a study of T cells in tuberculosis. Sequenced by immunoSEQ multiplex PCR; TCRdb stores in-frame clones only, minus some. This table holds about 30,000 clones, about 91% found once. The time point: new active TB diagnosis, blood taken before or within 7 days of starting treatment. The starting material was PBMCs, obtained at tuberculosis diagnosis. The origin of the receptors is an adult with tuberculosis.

The CDR3 spells CAWSTGTLSYEQYF. The CDR3 DNA follows: TGTGCCTGGAGTACGGGGACACTCTCCTACGAGCAGTACTTC. The J gene is TRBJ2-7, the V gene TRBV30, with D perhaps matching TRBD1 (6 bases). The CDR3 sequence is 14 residues long. Germline V gene data show CDR1 as GTSNPN and CDR2 as SVGIG (reference sequence). Trimming shortened V by 2 bases and J by 0 bases, and 11 bases separated the two germline ends.

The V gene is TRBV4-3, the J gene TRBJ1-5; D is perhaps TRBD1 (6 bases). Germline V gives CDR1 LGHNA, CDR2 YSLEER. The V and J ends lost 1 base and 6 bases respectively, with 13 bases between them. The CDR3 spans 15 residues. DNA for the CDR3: TGCGCCAGCAGCCAAGTACAGGGTGGGGGTCAGCCCCAGCATTTT. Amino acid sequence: CASSQVQGGGQPQHF.

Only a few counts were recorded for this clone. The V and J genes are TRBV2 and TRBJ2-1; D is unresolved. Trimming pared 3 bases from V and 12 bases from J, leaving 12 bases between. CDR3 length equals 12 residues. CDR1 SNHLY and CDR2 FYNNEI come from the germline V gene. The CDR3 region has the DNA TGTGCCAGCAGTGAGACGGAGACCTCGCAGTTCTTC. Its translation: CASSETETSQFF.

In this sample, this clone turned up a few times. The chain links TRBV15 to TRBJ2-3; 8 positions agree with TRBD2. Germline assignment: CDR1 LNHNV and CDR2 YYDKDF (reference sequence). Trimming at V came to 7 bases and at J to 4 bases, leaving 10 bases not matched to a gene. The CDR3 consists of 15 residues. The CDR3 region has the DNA TGTGCCACCATGAGGACGGGAGGGCCGGCAGATACGCAGTATTTT. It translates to CATMRTGGPADTQYF.

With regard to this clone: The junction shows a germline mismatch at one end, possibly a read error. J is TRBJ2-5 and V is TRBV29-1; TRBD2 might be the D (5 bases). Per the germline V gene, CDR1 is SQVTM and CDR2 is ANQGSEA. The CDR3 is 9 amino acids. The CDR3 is CRTEETQYF. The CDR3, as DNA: TGTAGGACTGAAGAGACCCAGTACTTC.

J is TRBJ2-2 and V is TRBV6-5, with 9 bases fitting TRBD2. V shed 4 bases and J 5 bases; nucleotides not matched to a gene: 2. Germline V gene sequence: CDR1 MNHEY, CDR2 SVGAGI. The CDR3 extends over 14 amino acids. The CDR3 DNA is TGTGCCAGCAGTTCTAGCGGGGAGACCGGGGAGCTGTTTTTT. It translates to CASSSSGETGELFF.

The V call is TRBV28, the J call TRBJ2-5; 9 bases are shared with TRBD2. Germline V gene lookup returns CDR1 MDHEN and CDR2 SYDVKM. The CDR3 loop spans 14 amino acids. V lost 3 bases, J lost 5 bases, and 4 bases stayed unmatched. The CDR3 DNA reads TGTGCCAGCAGTTTTAGGGCGGGAGGGGAGACCCAGTACTTC. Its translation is CASSFRAGGETQYF.

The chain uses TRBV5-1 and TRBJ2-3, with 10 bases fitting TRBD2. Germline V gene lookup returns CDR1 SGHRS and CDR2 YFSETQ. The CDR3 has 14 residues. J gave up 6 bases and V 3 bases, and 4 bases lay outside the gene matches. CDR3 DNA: TGCGCCAGCAGCTCACCGACTAGCGGGGATACGCAGTATTTT. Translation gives CASSSPTSGDTQYF.

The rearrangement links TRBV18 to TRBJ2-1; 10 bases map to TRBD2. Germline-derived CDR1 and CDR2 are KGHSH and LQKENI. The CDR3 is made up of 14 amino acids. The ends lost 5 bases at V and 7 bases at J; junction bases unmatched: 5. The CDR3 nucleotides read TGTGCCAGCTCAGTCGGACTAGCGGTAAATGAGCAGTTCTTC. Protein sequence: CASSVGLAVNEQFF.

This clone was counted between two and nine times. Here the CDR3 DNA reads TGTGCCAGCAGCCCCTCAGGACAGGGGGATGGCTACACCTTC. Protein product: CASSPSGQGDGYTF. The rearrangement joins TRBV11-2 to TRBJ1-2, with 10 nucleotides matching TRBD1. This CDR3 comprises 14 residues. J lost 6 bases, V lost 5 bases, and 6 bases had no gene match. In germline, CDR1 is SGHAT, CDR2 FQNNGV. Based on the CDR3 plus reference TRBV11-2 and TRBJ1-2, the full variable domain is EAGVAQSPRYKIIEKRQSVAFWCNPISGHATLYWYQQILGQGPKLLIQFQNNGVVDDSQLPKDRFSAERLKGVDSTLKIQPAKLEDSAVYLCASSPSGQGDGYTFGSGTRLTVV.

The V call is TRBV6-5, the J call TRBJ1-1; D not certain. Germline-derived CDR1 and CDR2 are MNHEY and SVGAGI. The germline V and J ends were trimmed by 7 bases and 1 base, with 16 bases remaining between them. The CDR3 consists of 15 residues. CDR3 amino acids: CASIPGRNRNTEAFF. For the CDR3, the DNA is TGTGCCAGCATCCCCGGCCGAAACAGGAACACTGAAGCTTTCTTT.

The CDR3 loop is CASSRTGGAIYEQYF. The DNA of the CDR3 is TGTGCCAGCTCGCGCACAGGGGGCGCAATCTACGAGCAGTACTTC. The chain employs TRBV18 and TRBJ2-7; 9 nucleotides match TRBD1. The V segment lost 6 bases and the J segment 3 bases; nucleotides outside the gene matches: 9. Germline values: CDR1 KGHSH, CDR2 LQKENI. This CDR3 comprises 15 residues.

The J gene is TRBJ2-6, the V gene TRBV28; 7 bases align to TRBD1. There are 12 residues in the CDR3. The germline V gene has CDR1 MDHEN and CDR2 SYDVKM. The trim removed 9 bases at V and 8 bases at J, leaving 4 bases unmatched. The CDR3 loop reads CASRQGPNVLTF. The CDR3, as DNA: TGTGCCAGTCGACAGGGACCCAACGTCCTGACTTTC.

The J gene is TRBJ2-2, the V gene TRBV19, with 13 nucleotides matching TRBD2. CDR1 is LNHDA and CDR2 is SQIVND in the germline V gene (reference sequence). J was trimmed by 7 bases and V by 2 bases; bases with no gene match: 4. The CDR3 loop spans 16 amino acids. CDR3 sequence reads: CASSIMRLAGGGELFF. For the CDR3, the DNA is TGTGCCAGTAGTATAATGAGACTAGCGGGAGGCGGGGAGCTGTTTTTT.

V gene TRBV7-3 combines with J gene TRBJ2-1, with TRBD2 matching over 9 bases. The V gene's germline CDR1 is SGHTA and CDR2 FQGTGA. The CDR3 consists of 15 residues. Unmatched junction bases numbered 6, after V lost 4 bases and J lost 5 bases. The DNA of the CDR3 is TGTGCCAGCAGCTCTGCTGGCGGGAGGGACAATGAGCAGTTCTTC. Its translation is CASSSAGGRDNEQFF.

CDR3 loop: CARSLEGAVPSYEQYF. CDR3 nucleotide sequence: TGTGCCAGAAGCTTGGAGGGGGCAGTACCCTCCTACGAGCAGTACTTC. This rearrangement joins TRBV5-3 to TRBJ2-7; 7 nucleotides line up with TRBD1. TRBV5-3 is an ORF for which the function is uncertain. This CDR3 has 16 residues. With 0 bases clipped from V and 0 bases from J, the junction kept 6 bases outside the gene matches.

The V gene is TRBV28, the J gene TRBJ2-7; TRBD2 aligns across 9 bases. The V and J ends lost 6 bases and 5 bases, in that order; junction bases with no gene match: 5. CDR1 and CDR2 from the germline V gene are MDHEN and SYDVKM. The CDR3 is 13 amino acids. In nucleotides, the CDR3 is TGTGCCAGCAGCTTAGCGGGAGAGAACGAGCAGTACTTC. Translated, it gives CASSLAGENEQYF.

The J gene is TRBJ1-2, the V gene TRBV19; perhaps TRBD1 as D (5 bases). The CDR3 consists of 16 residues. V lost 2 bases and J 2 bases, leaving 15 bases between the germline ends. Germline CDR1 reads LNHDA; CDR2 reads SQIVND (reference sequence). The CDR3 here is CASSIISGGKNYGYTF. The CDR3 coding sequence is TGTGCCAGTAGTATAATATCCGGGGGGAAAAACTATGGCTACACCTTC.

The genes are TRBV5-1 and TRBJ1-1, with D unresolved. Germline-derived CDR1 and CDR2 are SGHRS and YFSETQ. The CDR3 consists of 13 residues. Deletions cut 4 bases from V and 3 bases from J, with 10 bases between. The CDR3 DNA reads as TGCGCCAGCAGCAGTTCAGTGGACACTGAAGCTTTCTTT. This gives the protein CASSSSVDTEAFF.

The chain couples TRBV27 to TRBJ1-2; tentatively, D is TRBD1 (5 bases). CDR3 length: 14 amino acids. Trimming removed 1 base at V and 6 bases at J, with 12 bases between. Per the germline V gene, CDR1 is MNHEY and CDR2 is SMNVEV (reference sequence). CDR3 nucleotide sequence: TGTGCCAGCAGTTTATATCAGGGTTCAGATGGCTACACCTTC. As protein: CASSLYQGSDGYTF.

This CDR3 is CASGGLAGGRSYEQYF. CDR3 nucleotides: TGTGCCAGCGGGGGACTAGCGGGAGGGCGATCCTACGAGCAGTACTTC. The chain couples TRBV27 to TRBJ2-7; 16 bases match TRBD2. Germline-derived CDR1 and CDR2 are MNHEY and SMNVEV (reference sequence). The trim removed 8 bases at V and 1 base at J, leaving 5 bases unmatched. The CDR3 contains 16 residues.

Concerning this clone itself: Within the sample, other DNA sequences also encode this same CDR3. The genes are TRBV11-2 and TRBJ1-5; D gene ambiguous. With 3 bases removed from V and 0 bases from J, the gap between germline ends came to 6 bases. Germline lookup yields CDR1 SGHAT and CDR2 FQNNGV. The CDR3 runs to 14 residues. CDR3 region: CASSFADSNQPQHF. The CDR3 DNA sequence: TGTGCCAGCAGCTTTGCAGATAGCAATCAGCCCCAGCATTTT.

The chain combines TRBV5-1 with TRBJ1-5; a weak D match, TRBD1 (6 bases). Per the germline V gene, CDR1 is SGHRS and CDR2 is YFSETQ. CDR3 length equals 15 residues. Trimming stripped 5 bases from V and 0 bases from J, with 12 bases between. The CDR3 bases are TGCGCCAGCAGGCCGGGGGGCAATAGCAATCAGCCCCAGCATTTT. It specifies CASRPGGNSNQPQHF.

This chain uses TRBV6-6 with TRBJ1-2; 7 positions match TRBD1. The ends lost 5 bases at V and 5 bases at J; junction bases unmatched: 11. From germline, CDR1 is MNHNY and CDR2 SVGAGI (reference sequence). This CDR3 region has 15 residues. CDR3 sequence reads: CASSPTGEISYGYTF. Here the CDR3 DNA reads TGTGCCAGCAGTCCAACAGGGGAGATAAGTTATGGCTACACCTTC.

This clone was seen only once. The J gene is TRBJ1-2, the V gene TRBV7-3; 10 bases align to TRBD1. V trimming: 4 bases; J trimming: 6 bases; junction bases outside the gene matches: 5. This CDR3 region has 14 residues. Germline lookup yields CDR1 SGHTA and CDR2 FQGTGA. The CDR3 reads CASSSTGGANGYTF. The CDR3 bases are TGTGCCAGCAGCTCGACAGGGGGCGCGAATGGCTACACCTTC. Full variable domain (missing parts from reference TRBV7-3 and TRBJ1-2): GAGVSQTPSNKVTEKGKYVELRCDPISGHTALYWYRQSLGQGPEFLIYFQGTGAADDSGLPNDRFFAVRPEGSVSTLKIQRTERGDSAVYLCASSSTGGANGYTFGSGTRLTVV.

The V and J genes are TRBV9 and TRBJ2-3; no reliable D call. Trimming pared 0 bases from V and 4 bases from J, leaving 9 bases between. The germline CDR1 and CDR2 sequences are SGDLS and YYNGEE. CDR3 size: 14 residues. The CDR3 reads CASSVVPGADTQYF. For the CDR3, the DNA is TGTGCCAGCAGCGTAGTGCCAGGCGCAGATACGCAGTATTTT.

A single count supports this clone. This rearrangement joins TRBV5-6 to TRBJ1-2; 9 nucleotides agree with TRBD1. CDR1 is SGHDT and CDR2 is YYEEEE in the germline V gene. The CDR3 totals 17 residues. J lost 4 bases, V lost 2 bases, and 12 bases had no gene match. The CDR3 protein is CASSLVGQGSGSYGYTF. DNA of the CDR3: TGTGCCAGCAGCTTAGTGGGACAGGGAAGTGGCAGCTATGGCTACACCTTC.

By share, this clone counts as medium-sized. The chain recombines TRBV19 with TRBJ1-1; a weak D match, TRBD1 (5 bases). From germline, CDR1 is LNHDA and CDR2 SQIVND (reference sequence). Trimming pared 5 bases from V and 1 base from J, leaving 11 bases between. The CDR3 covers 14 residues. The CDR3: CASSSGMGNTEAFF. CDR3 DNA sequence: TGTGCCAGTAGTTCAGGGATGGGGAACACTGAAGCTTTCTTT.

In nucleotides, the CDR3 is TGTGCCAGTAGTATGGACAGGGGCAATCAGCCCCAGCATTTT. Translation gives CASSMDRGNQPQHF. This chain connects TRBV19 to TRBJ1-5; 8 nucleotides line up with TRBD1. Trimming cost V 3 bases and J 2 bases; bases outside gene matches: 0. CDR1 and CDR2 from the germline V gene are LNHDA and SQIVND (reference sequence). The CDR3 loop spans 14 amino acids.

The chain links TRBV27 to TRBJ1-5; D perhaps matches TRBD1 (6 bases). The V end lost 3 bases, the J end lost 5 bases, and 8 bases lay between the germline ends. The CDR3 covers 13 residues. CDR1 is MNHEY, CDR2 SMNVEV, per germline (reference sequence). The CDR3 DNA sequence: TGTGCCAGCAGTTTGGGGGCGTATCAGCCCCAGCATTTT. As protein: CASSLGAYQPQHF.

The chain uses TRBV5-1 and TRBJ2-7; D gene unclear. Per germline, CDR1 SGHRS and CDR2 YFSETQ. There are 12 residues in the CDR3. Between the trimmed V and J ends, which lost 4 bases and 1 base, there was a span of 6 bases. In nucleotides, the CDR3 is TGCGCCAGCAGCCCCGGGTCCTACGAGCAGTACTTC. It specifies CASSPGSYEQYF.

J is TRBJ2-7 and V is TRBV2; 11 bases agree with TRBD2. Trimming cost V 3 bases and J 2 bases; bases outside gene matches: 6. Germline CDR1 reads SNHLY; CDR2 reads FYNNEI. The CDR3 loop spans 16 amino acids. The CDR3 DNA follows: TGTGCCAGCAGTGAGCTAGCGGGGGGAGGAACCTACGAGCAGTACTTC. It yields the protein CASSELAGGGTYEQYF. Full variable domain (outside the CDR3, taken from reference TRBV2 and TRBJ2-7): EPEVTQTPSHQVTQMGQEVILRCVPISNHLYFYWYRQILGQKVEFLVSFYNNEISEKSEIFDDQFSVERPDGSNFTLKIRSTKLEDSAMYFCASSELAGGGTYEQYFGPGTRLTVT.